The 25 T cell receptor beta chains below were found in one sample sequenced in a study of blood T cells in healthy people across ages. A second PCR of roughly 7 to 11 cycles used a sample-barcoded 5' primer and a J-beta primer mix. TCRdb passed the 5' RACE reads through MiXCR, listing each CDR3 protein once. This table holds 1,800,000 or so distinct CDR3 sequences, around 40% found once. Source material: blood. The receptors derive from a human donor in good health.

The chain links TRBV6-6 to TRBJ2-1; TRBD2 matches at 7 bases. This CDR3 comprises 16 residues. Germline V gene data show CDR1 as MNHNY and CDR2 as SVGAGI (reference sequence). The trim removed 6 bases at V and 1 base at J, leaving 9 bases unmatched. The CDR3 DNA reads as TGTGCCAGCAGGCCGACTTGGGACTATTCCTACAATGAGCAGTTCTTC. Translating it yields CASRPTWDYSYNEQFF.

This chain uses TRBV7-2 with TRBJ2-2; 9 nucleotides align to TRBD1. CDR3 length: 15 residues. The V gene's germline CDR1 is SGHTA and CDR2 FQGNSA. J lost 7 bases, V lost 2 bases, and 5 bases had no gene match. CDR3 sequence (DNA): TGTGCCAGCAGCTTATCGGGACAGGGTTACGGGGAGCTGTTTTTT. It yields the protein CASSLSGQGYGELFF. The whole variable domain, remainder taken from reference TRBV7-2 and TRBJ2-2, is GAGVSQSPSNKVTEKGKDVELRCDPISGHTALYWYRQSLGQGLEFLIYFQGNSAPDKSGLPSDRFSAERTGGSVSTLTIQRTQQEDSAVYLCASSLSGQGYGELFFGEGSRLTVL.

The J gene is TRBJ1-5, the V gene TRBV5-1, with D perhaps matching TRBD1 (6 bases). V gave up 1 base and J gave up 5 bases, with 10 bases separating them. From germline, CDR1 is SGHRS and CDR2 YFSETQ. There are 14 residues in the CDR3. This CDR3 reads CASSLKRTDQPQHF. In DNA form, the CDR3 reads TGCGCCAGCAGCTTGAAGAGGACAGATCAGCCCCAGCATTTT.

As for this clonotype: The germline gene is not matched at one end of the junction; a read error may be the cause. The V and J genes are TRBV28 and TRBJ1-2; no reliable D call. Germline lookup yields CDR1 MDHEN and CDR2 SYDVKM. This CDR3 spans 13 amino acids. CDR3 loop: CASSPGGWDGHTF. The CDR3 DNA follows: TGTGCCAGCAGTCCCGGAGGGTGGGATGGCCACACCTTC.

The rearrangement uses TRBV5-1 and TRBJ2-7; 9 positions agree with TRBD1. J was trimmed by 5 bases and V by 4 bases; bases with no gene match: 7. Germline values: CDR1 SGHRS, CDR2 YFSETQ. The CDR3 totals 14 residues. CDR3: CASSPWDRDDEQYF. Here the CDR3 DNA reads TGCGCCAGCAGCCCGTGGGACAGGGACGACGAGCAGTACTTC.

The chain combines TRBV2 with TRBJ2-5, with TRBD2 matching 12 bases. Trimming cost V 7 bases and J 1 base; bases outside gene matches: 10. The CDR3 covers 17 residues. Germline loops: CDR1 SNHLY, CDR2 FYNNEI. The DNA of the CDR3 is TGTGCCAGCAATCTGGCTAGCGGGGGGGCCGTCCAAGAGACCCAGTACTTC. This translates into CASNLASGGAVQETQYF.

As to this clonotype: This may be a read error, as it is one base from a much larger clone. The chain employs TRBV6-6 and TRBJ1-1; TRBD1 might be the D (6 bases). Trimming cost V 2 bases and J 1 base, with 8 bases left between them. CDR1 is MNHNY, CDR2 SVGAGI, per germline (reference sequence). This CDR3 has 14 residues. CDR3 in DNA: TGTGCCAGCAGTTACGGGGGCAAGAACACTGAAGCTTTCTTT. This codes for CASSYGGKNTEAFF.

This clonotype was observed a handful of times. The V and J genes are TRBV6-6 and TRBJ1-5, with D tentatively TRBD1 (5 bases). This CDR3 has 14 amino acids. Germline CDR1 MNHNY, CDR2 SVGAGI (reference sequence). Between the trimmed V and J ends, which lost 0 bases and 4 bases, there was a span of 7 bases. In DNA, the CDR3 is TGTGCCAGCAGTTACTCAGGGGAGAATCAGCCCCAGCATTTT. This encodes CASSYSGENQPQHF.

The chain employs TRBV29-1 and TRBJ1-5; 9 nucleotides line up with TRBD1. The V gene's germline CDR1 is SQVTM and CDR2 ANQGSEA. Losses at the gene ends were 1 base for V and 6 bases for J; bases not matched to a gene: 7. CDR3 length: 15 amino acids. The CDR3, as DNA: TGCAGCGTTGAAGGTCTGGAGGGACAGGGTCAGCCCCAGCATTTT. Protein sequence: CSVEGLEGQGQPQHF.

This chain links TRBV11-3 with TRBJ1-1; possible D gene TRBD1, 5 bases. The germline V and J ends were trimmed by 4 bases and 1 base, with 16 bases remaining between them. The CDR3 spans 16 residues. Germline loops: CDR1 SGHNT, CDR2 YENEEA. CDR3 region: CASSYGGGKGNTEAFF. The CDR3, as DNA: TGTGCCAGCAGCTATGGGGGTGGTAAAGGGAACACTGAAGCTTTCTTT. Full variable domain (outside the CDR3, taken from reference TRBV11-3 and TRBJ1-1): EAGVVQSPRYKIIEKKQPVAFWCNPISGHNTLYWYLQNLGQGPELLIRYENEEAVDDSQLPKDRFSAERLKGVDSTLKIQPAELGDSAVYLCASSYGGGKGNTEAFFGQGTRLTVV.

This clonotype has more than one count but fewer than ten. The rearrangement joins TRBV4-3 to TRBJ2-3; 7 nucleotides match TRBD1. The trim removed 4 bases at V and 2 bases at J, leaving 12 bases unmatched. The length of the CDR3 is 17 residues. Germline loops: CDR1 LGHNA, CDR2 YSLEER. The CDR3 here is CASSLTGAQEVTDTQYF. The CDR3 DNA is TGCGCCAGCAGCCTCACAGGGGCCCAGGAGGTCACAGATACGCAGTATTTT.

CDR3 region: CSARALNGRAYEQYF. In nucleotides, the CDR3 is TGCAGTGCTAGAGCCCTTAACGGGAGGGCCTACGAGCAGTACTTC. The V and J genes are TRBV20-1 and TRBJ2-7; 8 positions match TRBD2. V shed 1 base and J 2 bases; nucleotides not matched to a gene: 7. This CDR3 has 15 amino acids. Looked up from germline, CDR1 is DFQATT and CDR2 is SNEGSKA (reference sequence).

This clonotype appeared a few times. The DNA for the CDR3 is TGTGCCAGCAGCCCGAAACAGGGGAGCTCTGGGGCCAACGTCCTGACTTTC. It codes for CASSPKQGSSGANVLTF. The V and J genes are TRBV11-1 and TRBJ2-6; TRBD1 matches 7 bases. The trim removed 5 bases at V and 0 bases at J, leaving 7 bases unmatched. The CDR3 extends over 17 amino acids. Germline V lookup: CDR1 SGHAT, CDR2 FQDESV (reference sequence).

CDR3 nucleotide sequence: TGCGCCAGCAGCTTGGTTCCCGTAGTGGGACAGATTGAGTACTTC. This codes for CASSLVPVVGQIEYF. The rearrangement joins TRBV5-1 to TRBJ2-4, with 7 bases matching TRBD1. CDR1 and CDR2 (germline): SGHRS, YFSETQ. J lost 14 bases, V lost 0 bases, and 14 bases had no gene match. The CDR3 consists of 15 residues.

V gene TRBV20-1 combines with J gene TRBJ1-2; D is unresolved. CDR3 length: 14 residues. The ends were cut back, 3 bases at V and 4 bases at J, with 15 bases in the middle. The germline gives CDR1 DFQATT, CDR2 SNEGSKA (reference sequence). The CDR3 here is CSASGPATGYGYTF. CDR3 DNA: TGCAGTGCTAGCGGTCCAGCCACGGGCTATGGCTACACCTTC.

This clonotype was recorded a few times. This chain uses TRBV6-2 or TRBV6-3 with TRBJ2-3; the D is unclear. V lost 4 bases and J lost 6, with 11 bases in between. The germline gives CDR1 MNHEY, CDR2 SVGEGT. The CDR3 is 13 residues long. The CDR3 is CASSSRSLDTQYF. In DNA, the CDR3 is TGTGCCAGCAGTTCCCGATCCTTGGATACGCAGTATTTT.

Note on this clonotype: One end of the junction varies from germline; a read error may be responsible. CDR3 protein: CASSLRTGTYSSQPQHF. Written as DNA, the CDR3 is TGTGCCAGCAGCCTAAGGACAGGGACGTATAGCAGTCAGCCCCAGCATTTT. The V and J genes are TRBV7-8 and TRBJ1-5; the match to TRBD1 covers 8 bases. The germline gives CDR1 SGHVS, CDR2 FQNEAQ. There are 17 residues in the CDR3.

This sequence joins TRBV28 and TRBJ2-5; 10 nucleotides agree with TRBD1. The J call could be wrong; TRBJ2-7 is a better fit for the DNA end. Germline V CDR1 and CDR2: MDHEN, SYDVKM. The CDR3 spans 17 residues. This chain's CDR3 is CASSLRQRRDRGYEQYF. CDR3 bases: TGTGCCAGCAGTTTAAGACAACGCCGGGACAGGGGATACGAGCAGTACTTC.

The chain combines TRBV7-6 with TRBJ2-3, with 8 bases aligning to TRBD2. The junction had 10 bases not matched to a gene; V was cut back by 4 bases and J by 4 bases. Germline values: CDR1 SGHVS, CDR2 FNYEAQ. The CDR3 covers 16 residues. Here the CDR3 DNA reads TGTGCCAGCAGCTCCCTAGCGCGGGGGGAGTCAGATACGCAGTATTTT. Amino acid sequence: CASSSLARGESDTQYF.

This clonotype was recorded once. The chain employs TRBV4-1 and TRBJ2-2, with unresolved D. The germline V gene has CDR1 MGHRA and CDR2 YSYEKL. Trimming took off 4 bases at V and 0 bases at J, with 9 bases between the two ends. The CDR3 has 15 residues. This chain's CDR3 is CASSPTPPNTGELFF. Here the CDR3 DNA reads TGCGCCAGCAGCCCGACACCGCCGAACACCGGGGAGCTGTTTTTT.

V gene TRBV11-2 combines with J gene TRBJ2-5; possibly TRBD2 for D (7 bases). The CDR3 runs to 15 residues. Germline V CDR1 and CDR2: SGHAT, FQNNGV. Trimming removed 4 bases at V and 1 base at J, with 13 bases between. The DNA for the CDR3 is TGTGCCAGCAGCTGGGGGGGCAAATCCCAAGAGACCCAGTACTTC. Residues: CASSWGGKSQETQYF.

V usage is TRBV6-5 and J usage is TRBJ2-3, with 7 bases lining up with TRBD2. The junction had 5 bases not matched to a gene; V was cut back by 2 bases and J by 6 bases. The germline gives CDR1 MNHEY, CDR2 SVGAGI. CDR3 length: 14 amino acids. This chain's CDR3 is CASSYRLADDTQYF. The CDR3 bases are TGTGCCAGCAGTTACCGGCTAGCGGACGATACGCAGTATTTT.

The J gene is TRBJ1-5, the V gene TRBV7-2; D is ambiguous. Trimming removed 6 bases from V and 5 bases from J, with 11 bases in between. CDR3 length: 13 amino acids. Germline CDR1 reads SGHTA; CDR2 reads FQGNSA. The CDR3 here is CASSLSSHQPQHF. In DNA, the CDR3 is TGTGCCAGCAGTTTGTCGAGCCATCAGCCCCAGCATTTT.

This clonotype showed up just a few times. This rearrangement joins TRBV7-9 to TRBJ2-3; 7 bases are a match to TRBD1. Germline values: CDR1 SEHNR, CDR2 FQNEAQ (reference sequence). V dropped 5 bases and J dropped 11; count of bases not matched to a gene: 7. The CDR3 is 12 amino acids. The CDR3 nucleotides are TGTGCCAGCAGCCCCGGACAGGTTCTGCAGTATTTT. Amino acids: CASSPGQVLQYF.

This clonotype occurred a few times. This chain joins TRBV18 and TRBJ2-7, with D tentatively TRBD2 (5 bases). This CDR3 spans 15 amino acids. Germline CDR1 KGHSH, CDR2 LQKENI. Deletions cut 1 base from V and 7 bases from J, with 17 bases between. The DNA for the CDR3 is TGTGCCAGCTCACCACAACAACGGACCTCGGGGGAGCAGTACTTC. This gives the protein CASSPQQRTSGEQYF.